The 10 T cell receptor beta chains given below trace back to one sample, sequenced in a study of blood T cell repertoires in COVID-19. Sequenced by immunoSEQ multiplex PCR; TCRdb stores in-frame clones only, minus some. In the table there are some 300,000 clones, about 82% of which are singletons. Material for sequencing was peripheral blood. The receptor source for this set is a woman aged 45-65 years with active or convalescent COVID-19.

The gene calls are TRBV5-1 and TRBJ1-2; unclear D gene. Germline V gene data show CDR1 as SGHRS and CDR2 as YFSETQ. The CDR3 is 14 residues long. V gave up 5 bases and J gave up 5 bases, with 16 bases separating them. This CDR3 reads CASSHGAEGYGYTF. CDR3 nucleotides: TGCGCCAGCAGTCATGGTGCGGAGGGATATGGCTACACCTTC. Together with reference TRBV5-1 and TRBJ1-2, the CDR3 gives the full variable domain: KAGVTQTPRYLIKTRGQQVTLSCSPISGHRSVSWYQQTPGQGLQFLFEYFSETQRNKGNFPGRFSGRQFSNSRSEMNVSTLELGDSALYLCASSHGAEGYGYTFGSGTRLTVV.

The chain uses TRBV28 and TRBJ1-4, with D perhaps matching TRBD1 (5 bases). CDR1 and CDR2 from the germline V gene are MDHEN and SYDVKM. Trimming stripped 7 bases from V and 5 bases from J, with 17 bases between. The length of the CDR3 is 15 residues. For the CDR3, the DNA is TGTGCCAGCATTCCAGGGTGGGTCCGGAATGAAAAACTGTTTTTT. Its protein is CASIPGWVRNEKLFF.

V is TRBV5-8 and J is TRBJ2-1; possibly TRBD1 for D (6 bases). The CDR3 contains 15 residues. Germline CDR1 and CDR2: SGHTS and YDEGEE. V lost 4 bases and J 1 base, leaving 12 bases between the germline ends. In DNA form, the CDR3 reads TGTGCCAGCAGCGCTAGGGGGAGTTCCTACAATGAGCAGTTCTTC. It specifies CASSARGSSYNEQFF.

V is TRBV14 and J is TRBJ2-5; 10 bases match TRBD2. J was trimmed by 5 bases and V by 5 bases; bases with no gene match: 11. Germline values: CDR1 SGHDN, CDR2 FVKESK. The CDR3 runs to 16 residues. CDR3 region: CASSSLAGATSETQYF. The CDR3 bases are TGTGCCAGCAGCTCCCTAGCGGGAGCCACATCGGAGACCCAGTACTTC.

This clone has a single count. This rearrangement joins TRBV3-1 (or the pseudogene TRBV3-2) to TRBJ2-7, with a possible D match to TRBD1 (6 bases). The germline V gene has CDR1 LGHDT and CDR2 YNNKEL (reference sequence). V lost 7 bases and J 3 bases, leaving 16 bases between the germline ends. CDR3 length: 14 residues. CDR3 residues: CASTPRTVSYEQYF. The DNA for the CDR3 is TGTGCCAGCACCCCACGGACAGTTAGCTACGAGCAGTACTTC.

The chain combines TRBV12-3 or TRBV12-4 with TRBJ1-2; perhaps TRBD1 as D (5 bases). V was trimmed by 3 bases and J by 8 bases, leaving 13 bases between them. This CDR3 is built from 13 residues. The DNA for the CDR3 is TGTGCCAGCAGTTTGCAAGCAGGGTACGGCTACACCTTC. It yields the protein CASSLQAGYGYTF.

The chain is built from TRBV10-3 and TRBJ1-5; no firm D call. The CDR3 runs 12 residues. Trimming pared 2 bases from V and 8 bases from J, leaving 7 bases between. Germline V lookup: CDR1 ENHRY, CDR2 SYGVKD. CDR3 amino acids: CAISEPGEPQHF. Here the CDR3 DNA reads TGTGCCATCAGTGAGCCGGGTGAGCCCCAGCATTTT.

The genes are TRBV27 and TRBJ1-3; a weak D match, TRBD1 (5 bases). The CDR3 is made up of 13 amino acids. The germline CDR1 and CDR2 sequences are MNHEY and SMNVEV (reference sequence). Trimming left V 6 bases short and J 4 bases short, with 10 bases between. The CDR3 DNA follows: TGTGCCAGCAGGGGGCACGGGGGAAACACCATATATTTT. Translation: CASRGHGGNTIYF.

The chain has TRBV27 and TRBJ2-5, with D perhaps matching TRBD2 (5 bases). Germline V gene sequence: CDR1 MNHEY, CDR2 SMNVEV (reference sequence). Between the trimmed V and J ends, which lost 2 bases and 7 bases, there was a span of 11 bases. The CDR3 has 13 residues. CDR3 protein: CASSLESRGTQYF. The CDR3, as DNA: TGTGCCAGCAGTTTAGAGAGCCGGGGGACCCAGTACTTC.

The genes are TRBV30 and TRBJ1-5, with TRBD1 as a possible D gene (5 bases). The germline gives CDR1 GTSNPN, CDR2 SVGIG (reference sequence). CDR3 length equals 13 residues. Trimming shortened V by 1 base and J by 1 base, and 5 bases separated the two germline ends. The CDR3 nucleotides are TGTGCCTGGAGTGCAGGGAGCAATCAGCCCCAGCATTTT. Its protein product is CAWSAGSNQPQHF.